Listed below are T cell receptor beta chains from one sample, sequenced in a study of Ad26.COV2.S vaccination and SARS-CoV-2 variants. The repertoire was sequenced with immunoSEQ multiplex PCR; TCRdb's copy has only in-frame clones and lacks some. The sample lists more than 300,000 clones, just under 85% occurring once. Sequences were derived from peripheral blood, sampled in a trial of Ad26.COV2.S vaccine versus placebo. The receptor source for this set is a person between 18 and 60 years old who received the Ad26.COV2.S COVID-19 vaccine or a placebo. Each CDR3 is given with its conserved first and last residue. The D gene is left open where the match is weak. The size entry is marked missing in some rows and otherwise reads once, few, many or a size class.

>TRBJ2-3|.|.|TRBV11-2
CASSRTGSPSTDTQYF
TGTGCCAGCAGCCGAACGGGAAGCCCTAGCACAGATACGCAGTATTTT
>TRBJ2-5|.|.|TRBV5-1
CASSPRGAWSQETQYF
TGCGCCAGCAGCCCAAGGGGGGCATGGAGCCAAGAGACCCAGTACTTC
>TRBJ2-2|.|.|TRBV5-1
CASSLTYRAGGELFF
TGCGCCAGCAGCTTGACCTACAGGGCGGGCGGGGAGCTGTTTTTT
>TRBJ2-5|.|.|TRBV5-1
CASTQTPQETQYF
TGCGCCAGCACCCAGACACCCCAAGAGACCCAGTACTTC
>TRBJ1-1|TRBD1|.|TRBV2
CASSEQGAVVTEAFF
TGTGCCAGCAGTGAACAGGGGGCTGTGGTCACTGAAGCTTTCTTT
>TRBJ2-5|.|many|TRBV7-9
CASSFSVSETQYF
TGTGCCAGCAGCTTTTCAGTGTCAGAGACCCAGTACTTC
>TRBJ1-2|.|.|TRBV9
CASSFEGYGYTF
TGTGCCAGCAGCTTCGAGGGGTATGGCTACACCTTC
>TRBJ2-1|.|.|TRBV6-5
CASSYSRTGAVNEQFF
TGTGCCAGCAGTTACTCGAGGACGGGGGCAGTCAATGAGCAGTTCTTC
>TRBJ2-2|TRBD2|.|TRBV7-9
CASSLKEGLAVFF
TGTGCCAGCAGCTTAAAAGAGGGACTAGCGGTCTTTTTT
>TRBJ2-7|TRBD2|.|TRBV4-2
CASSRETSGTYEQYF
TGTGCCAGCAGCCGCGAGACTAGCGGGACCTACGAGCAGTACTTC
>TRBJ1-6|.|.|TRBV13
CASSSTGQSSYNSPLHF
TGTGCCAGCAGCTCAACAGGGCAGAGCTCCTATAATTCACCCCTCCACTTT
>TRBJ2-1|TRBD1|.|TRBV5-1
CASRRTGVRNEQFF
TGCGCCAGCAGGCGGACAGGGGTAAGGAATGAGCAGTTCTTC
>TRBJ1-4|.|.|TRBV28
CASSSRGAVGEKLFF
TGTGCCAGCAGTAGCCGGGGGGCGGTAGGCGAAAAACTGTTTTTT
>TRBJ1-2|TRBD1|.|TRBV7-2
CASSLARTGDGYGYTF
TGTGCCAGCAGCTTAGCGAGGACAGGGGATGGGTATGGCTACACCTTC
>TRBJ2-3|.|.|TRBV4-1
CASSHRTDTQYF
TGCGCCAGCAGCCATCGTACAGATACGCAGTATTTT
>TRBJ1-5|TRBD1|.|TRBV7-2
CASSSTGVGQPQHF
TGTGCCAGCAGCTCGACAGGGGTGGGACAGCCCCAGCATTTT
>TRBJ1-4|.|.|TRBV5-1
CASSSNRGDGNEKLFF
TGCGCCAGCAGCTCCAATAGGGGGGATGGTAATGAAAAACTGTTTTTT
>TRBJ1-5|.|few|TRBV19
CASSAGGAGQPQHF
TGTGCCAGTAGTGCGGGTGGCGCCGGTCAGCCCCAGCATTTT
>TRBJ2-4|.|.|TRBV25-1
CASSELNIQYF
TGTGCCAGCAGCGAGTTGAACATTCAGTACTTC
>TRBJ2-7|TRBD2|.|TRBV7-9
CASSSGTSGAYEQYF
TGTGCCAGCAGCTCCGGGACTAGCGGAGCCTACGAGCAGTACTTC